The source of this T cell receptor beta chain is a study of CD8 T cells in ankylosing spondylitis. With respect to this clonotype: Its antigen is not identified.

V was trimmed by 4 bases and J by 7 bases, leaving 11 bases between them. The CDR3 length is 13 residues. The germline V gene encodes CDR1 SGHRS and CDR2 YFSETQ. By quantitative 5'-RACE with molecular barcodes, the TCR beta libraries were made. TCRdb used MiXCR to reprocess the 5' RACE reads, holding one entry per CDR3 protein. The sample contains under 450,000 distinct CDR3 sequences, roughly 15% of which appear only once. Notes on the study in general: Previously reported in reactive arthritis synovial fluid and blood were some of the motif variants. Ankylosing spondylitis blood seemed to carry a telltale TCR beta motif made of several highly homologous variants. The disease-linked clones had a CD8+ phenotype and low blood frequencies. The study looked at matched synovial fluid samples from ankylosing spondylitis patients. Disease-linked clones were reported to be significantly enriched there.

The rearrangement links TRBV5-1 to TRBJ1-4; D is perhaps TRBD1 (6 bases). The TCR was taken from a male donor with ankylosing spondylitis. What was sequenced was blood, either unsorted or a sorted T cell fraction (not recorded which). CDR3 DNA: TGCGCCAGCAGCGAACAGGGATCTGAAAAACTGTTTTTT. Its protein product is CASSEQGSEKLFF.